This record concerns one T cell receptor (beta chain) sequence. What it binds is unknown. 13 Jbeta primers and 60 Vbeta primers were used for the PCR. Clones were sequenced by immunoSEQ multiplex PCR, and TCRdb holds only the in-frame ones, with some missing. The sample consists of approximately 190,000 clones, around 73% of them appearing once. This entry is derived from a study of cytomegalovirus exposure and HLA in healthy donors. Findings of the study overall: A missense DCLRE1C variant was associated with V- and J-gene trimming of TCR beta chains in a later analysis, and an independent cohort replicated the association.

The sample was PBMCs. The sequence was obtained from a woman aged 30 to 39 in good health and CMV-seropositive.

Here the CDR3 reads CASPPDRPTGELFF. The CDR3 DNA follows: TGTGCCTCCCCACCGGACAGGCCTACCGGGGAGCTGTTTTTT. The chain uses TRBV6-6 and TRBJ2-2; 7 bases align to TRBD1. CDR1 and CDR2 from the germline V gene are MNHNY and SVGAGI (reference sequence). The CDR3 sequence is 14 residues long. V dropped 11 bases and J dropped 5; count of bases not matched to a gene: 11.